The next 19 T cell receptor beta chains were all read from a single sample in a study of cytomegalovirus exposure and HLA in healthy donors. Researchers ran the PCR with 60 Vbeta and 13 Jbeta primers. Libraries were prepared by immunoSEQ multiplex PCR; TCRdb keeps only in-frame clonotypes and omits some of them. The sample consists of 110,000 to 150,000 clones, roughly 84% of them appearing once. Sequenced material: PBMCs. Receptors originate from a boy aged 2-15 years in good health and CMV-seronegative.

This chain uses TRBV11-2 with TRBJ1-2; a possible D gene is TRBD1 (6 bases). The CDR3 covers 15 residues. Germline V lookup: CDR1 SGHAT, CDR2 FQNNGV. Deletions cut 0 bases from V and 2 bases from J, with 10 bases between. This CDR3 reads CASSLEGAPNYGYTF. The CDR3 region has the DNA TGTGCCAGCAGCTTAGAGGGGGCACCAAACTATGGCTACACCTTC.

The chain couples TRBV6-1 to TRBJ2-7; 9 bases match TRBD1. V shed 6 bases, J shed 5 bases, and the junction held 8 bases outside the gene matches. Germline loops: CDR1 MNHNS, CDR2 SASEGT. This CDR3 spans 14 amino acids. In DNA, the CDR3 is TGTGCCAGCAGAGCCGGGACAGGGTTCGACGAGCAGTACTTC. It specifies CASRAGTGFDEQYF.

The chain employs TRBV7-2 and TRBJ2-7; 8 bases match TRBD2. Germline V gives CDR1 SGHTA, CDR2 FQGNSA. V lost 7 bases and J lost 1; bases outside the gene matches: 6. CDR3 size: 14 residues. The CDR3: CASTLLADSYEQYF. CDR3 coding DNA: TGTGCCAGCACCCTACTAGCGGATTCCTACGAGCAGTACTTC.

The V gene is TRBV7-6, the J gene TRBJ2-3; weak D call: TRBD2 (6 bases). The V end was cut by 5 bases, the J end by 3 bases, with 12 bases between. Germline CDR1 is SGHVS and CDR2 is FNYEAQ. There are 14 residues in the CDR3. Here the CDR3 reads CASSRGAGTDTQYF. CDR3 DNA: TGTGCCAGCAGCCGCGGGGCGGGAACAGATACGCAGTATTTT.

This chain links TRBV28 with TRBJ2-1, with 8 bases aligning to TRBD2. Germline lookup yields CDR1 MDHEN and CDR2 SYDVKM. The CDR3 consists of 12 residues. Trimming took 6 bases from V and 9 from J; bases not matched to a gene: 4. CDR3 region: CASSLSGSEQFF. The CDR3 region has the DNA TGTGCCAGCAGCCTGAGCGGGAGTGAGCAGTTCTTC.

The rearrangement joins TRBV28 to TRBJ2-5; TRBD2 matches 7 bases. V shed 7 bases, J shed 5 bases, and the junction held 7 bases outside the gene matches. The germline CDR1 and CDR2 sequences are MDHEN and SYDVKM. The CDR3 is made up of 13 amino acids. The CDR3, as DNA: TGTGCCAGCAACCGGGGGGTGCGCGAGACCCAGTACTTC. Its translation: CASNRGVRETQYF.

The gene calls are TRBV5-4 and TRBJ2-3; 10 bases line up with TRBD1. J gave up 2 bases and V 3 bases, and 6 bases lay outside the gene matches. The CDR3 contains 16 residues. The germline CDR1 and CDR2 sequences are SGHNT and YYREEE (reference sequence). The CDR3 DNA is TGTGCCAGCAGCTCGGGGGGACAGGGGCCCACAGATACGCAGTATTTT. Amino acid sequence: CASSSGGQGPTDTQYF.

The chain has TRBV28 and TRBJ1-2; TRBD1 aligns across 8 bases. From germline, CDR1 is MDHEN and CDR2 SYDVKM. V was pared by 3 bases and J by 4 bases, with 4 bases of the junction left unmatched. CDR3 length: 14 amino acids. DNA for the CDR3: TGTGCCAGCAGTTTTTTGCAGGGGGCCTATGGCTACACCTTC. Encoded protein: CASSFLQGAYGYTF.

The chain is built from TRBV18 and TRBJ2-3; 8 bases are shared with TRBD2. The J segment lost 0 bases and the V segment lost 3 bases, leaving 5 bases of the junction unmatched. CDR3 length equals 16 residues. Germline V CDR1 and CDR2: KGHSH, LQKENI. CDR3 in DNA: TGTGCCAGCTCACCTAAAGCGGGGGCTAGCACAGATACGCAGTATTTT. Amino acids: CASSPKAGASTDTQYF.

This clone was recorded only once. The rearrangement joins TRBV9 to TRBJ2-1; D may be TRBD1 (7 bases). Looked up from germline, CDR1 is SGDLS and CDR2 is YYNGEE. The CDR3 is 14 amino acids. V was cut by 4 bases and J by 4 bases, with 12 bases left in between. The DNA for the CDR3 is TGTGCCAGCAGCTCAGGGGGGACGTACAATGAGCAGTTCTTC. Translating it yields CASSSGGTYNEQFF.

The CDR3 region has the DNA TGTGCCAGCAGTATCGGACTAACAGATACGCAGTATTTT. Translation: CASSIGLTDTQYF. The chain joins TRBV6-5 to TRBJ2-3, with D possibly matching TRBD2 (6 bases). Between the trimmed V and J ends, which lost 5 bases and 3 bases, there was a span of 9 bases. The CDR3 is 13 amino acids. Germline lookup yields CDR1 MNHEY and CDR2 SVGAGI.

The chain is built from TRBV5-1 and TRBJ2-5; D might be TRBD2 (5 bases). The CDR3 totals 15 residues. CDR1 is SGHRS and CDR2 is YFSETQ in the germline V gene. V lost 6 bases, J lost 5 bases, and 20 bases lay in between. CDR3 bases: TGCGCCAGCACGTCCCGGCCAGCGGTCGGGGAGACCCAGTACTTC. Translation gives CASTSRPAVGETQYF.

J is TRBJ2-7 and V is TRBV27; weak D call: TRBD1 (6 bases). This CDR3 region has 15 residues. V was clipped by 4 bases and J by 2 bases, with 15 bases between them. CDR1 and CDR2 (germline): MNHEY, SMNVEV (reference sequence). CDR3 residues: CASSSGQTLTYEQYF. CDR3 DNA sequence: TGTGCCAGCAGTTCAGGACAGACATTAACCTACGAGCAGTACTTC.

The chain couples TRBV11-2 to TRBJ2-2, with 15 nucleotides matching TRBD2. Trimming cost V 4 bases and J 9 bases; bases outside gene matches: 12. Germline V gives CDR1 SGHAT, CDR2 FQNNGV. CDR3 length: 18 amino acids. The CDR3 spells CASSSGLAGGTMQWELFF. DNA for the CDR3: TGTGCCAGCAGCTCAGGACTAGCGGGGGGGACGATGCAGTGGGAGCTGTTTTTT.

CDR3 coding DNA: TGTGCCAGCAGTGAGGGCGGGAAACAGCCCCAGCATTTT. Its translation is CASSEGGKQPQHF. The genes are TRBV6-1 and TRBJ1-5; D ambiguous. V was clipped by 3 bases and J by 7 bases, with 10 bases between them. The germline CDR1 and CDR2 sequences are MNHNS and SASEGT. The CDR3 contains 13 residues.

The CDR3 nucleotides read TGTGCCAGCAGCTACGTAGCGGTACCCCGGGGCCATGAGCAGTTCTTC. Translated: CASSYVAVPRGHEQFF. This chain connects TRBV6-6 to TRBJ2-1, with TRBD2 as a possible D gene (6 bases). CDR1 is MNHNY and CDR2 is SVGAGI in the germline V gene (reference sequence). This CDR3 contains 16 residues. The ends were cut back, 6 bases at V and 8 bases at J, with 23 bases in the middle.

The rearrangement links TRBV15 to TRBJ1-3; D gene uncertain. This CDR3 region has 15 residues. The germline V gene encodes CDR1 LNHNV and CDR2 YYDKDF (reference sequence). Trimming took off 0 bases at V and 2 bases at J, with 8 bases between the two ends. CDR3 bases: TGTGCCACCAGCAGAGAGGGCAGACCTGGAAACACCATATATTTT. It encodes CATSREGRPGNTIYF.

This clone was observed a few times. The CDR3 nucleotides are TGTGCCAGCAGCGTTAGTCGGACAGGGGGTGAAAAACTGTTTTTT. Its protein is CASSVSRTGGEKLFF. The chain joins TRBV7-9 to TRBJ1-4; 10 bases line up with TRBD1. Germline V lookup: CDR1 SEHNR, CDR2 FQNEAQ (reference sequence). V dropped 5 bases and J dropped 7; count of bases not matched to a gene: 7. The CDR3 covers 15 residues. Supplemented by reference TRBV7-9 and TRBJ1-4, the full variable domain reads DTGVSQNPRHKITKRGQNVTFRCDPISEHNRLYWYRQTLGQGPEFLTYFQNEAQLEKSRLLSDRFSAERPKGSFSTLEIQRTEQGDSAMYLCASSVSRTGGEKLFFGSGTQLSVL.

V is TRBV7-9 and J is TRBJ1-1, with 9 nucleotides matching TRBD1. The length of the CDR3 is 15 residues. Unmatched junction bases numbered 6, after V lost 1 base and J lost 6 bases. Per the germline V gene, CDR1 is SEHNR and CDR2 is FQNEAQ (reference sequence). The CDR3 sequence: CASSLVGQGFPEAFF. DNA for the CDR3: TGTGCCAGCAGCTTAGTAGGACAGGGGTTCCCTGAAGCTTTCTTT.